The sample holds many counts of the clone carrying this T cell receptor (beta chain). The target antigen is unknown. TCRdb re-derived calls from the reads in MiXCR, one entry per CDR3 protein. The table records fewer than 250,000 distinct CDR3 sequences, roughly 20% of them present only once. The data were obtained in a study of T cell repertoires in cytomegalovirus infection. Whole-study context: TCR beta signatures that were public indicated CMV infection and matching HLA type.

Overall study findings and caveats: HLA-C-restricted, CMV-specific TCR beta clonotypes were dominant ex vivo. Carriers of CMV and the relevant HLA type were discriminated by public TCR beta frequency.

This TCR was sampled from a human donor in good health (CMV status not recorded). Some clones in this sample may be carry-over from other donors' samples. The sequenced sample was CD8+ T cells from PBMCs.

CDR3 bases: TGTGCCAGCAGCTCCCAACCGTATCAGCCCCAGCATTTT. Its translation is CASSSQPYQPQHF. The V and J genes are TRBV7-8 and TRBJ1-5, with D uncertain. This CDR3 spans 13 amino acids. The V and J ends lost 4 bases and 5 bases respectively, with 9 bases between them. Germline CDR1 SGHVS, CDR2 FQNEAQ.